This T cell receptor beta chain was captured by sequencing in a study of regulatory T cells. General observations from the study: Hydrophobic residues at CDR3 positions 6 and 7 were enriched in conventional CD4+ T cells of CD3G-deficient patients. Regulatory T cells showed the strongest V-J pair restriction and V/J gene skewing among patient repertoires.

A couple of CD3G-deficient patients had more severe autoimmunity; all had some. At testing, patients were 2 to 39 years old, with reduced naive and increased memory T-cell proportions. CD4+ cells were sorted into CD25-high CD127-low regulatory cells and CD25-low CD127-high conventional cells. Primers: 52 TRBV forward and 13 TRBJ reverse. Sequencing used immunoSEQ multiplex PCR; TCRdb keeps in-frame clones, though not all of them. The sample includes approximately 29,000 clones, approximately 93% of them seen just once. Germline lookup yields CDR1 SGHVS and CDR2 FQNEAQ. The CDR3 length is 14 residues. Losses at the gene ends were 1 base for V and 15 bases for J; bases not matched to a gene: 8. About this clone itself: Its antigen is still unknown.

This sequence was found in a child aged 2-15 years with CD3G deficiency. The chain has TRBV7-8 and TRBJ2-1; TRBD2 matches 11 bases. Sequencing was done on a sample of conventional CD4+ T cells sorted from blood. CDR3 amino acids: CASSLDASGRRWFF. In DNA form, the CDR3 reads TGTGCCAGCAGCTTAGACGCTAGCGGGAGGCGATGGTTCTTC.